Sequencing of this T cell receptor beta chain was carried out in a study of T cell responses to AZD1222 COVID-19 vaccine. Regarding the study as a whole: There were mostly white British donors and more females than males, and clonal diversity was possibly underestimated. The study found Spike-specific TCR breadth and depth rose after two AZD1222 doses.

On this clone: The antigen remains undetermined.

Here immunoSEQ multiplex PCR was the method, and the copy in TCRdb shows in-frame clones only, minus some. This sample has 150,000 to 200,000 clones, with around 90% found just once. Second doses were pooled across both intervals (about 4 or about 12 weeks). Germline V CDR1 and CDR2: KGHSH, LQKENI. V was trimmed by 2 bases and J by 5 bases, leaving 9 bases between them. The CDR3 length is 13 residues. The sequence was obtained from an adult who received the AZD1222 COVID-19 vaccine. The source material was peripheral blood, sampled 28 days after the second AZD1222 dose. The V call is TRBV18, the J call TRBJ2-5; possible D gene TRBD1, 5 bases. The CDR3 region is CASSPRGSETQYF. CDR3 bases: TGTGCCAGCTCACCAAGGGGTTCCGAGACCCAGTACTTC.